This entry lists 20 T cell receptor beta chains sequenced from one sample in a study of molecular identifiers for immune sequencing clone quantification. Via MiXCR, TCRdb re-called the PCR reads, giving one row per CDR3 protein. The sample records around 470,000 distinct CDR3 sequences, under 30% being singletons. Input material: naive CD8+ T cells from blood, with Jurkat cell RNA spiked in. Noted subset: FACS-sorted CD8+CD4-CCR7+CD45RA+ naive T cells. The receptors stem from a human donor in good health. Some libraries in this study had Jurkat cell RNA spiked in.

In the case of this clonotype: This may be a read error: a much more frequent sequence differs by one nucleotide. The chain employs TRBV7-9 and TRBJ1-1; no firm D call. The germline V gene has CDR1 SEHNR and CDR2 FQNEAQ (reference sequence). The CDR3 contains 13 residues. V gave up 1 base and J gave up 3 bases, with 6 bases separating them. CDR3 in amino acids: CASSLVPDTEAFF. CDR3 in DNA: TGTGCCAGCAGCTTAGTCCCTGACACTGAAGCTTTCTTT.

V usage is TRBV7-3 and J usage is TRBJ2-1; D is unresolved. Looked up from germline, CDR1 is SGHTA and CDR2 is FQGTGA. V was clipped by 1 base and J by 8 bases, with 6 bases between them. This CDR3 spans 12 amino acids. This CDR3 is CASSLNEDEQFF. The CDR3 DNA is TGTGCCAGCAGCTTAAATGAGGATGAGCAGTTCTTC.

This clonotype has a handful of counts. The chain is built from TRBV28 and TRBJ1-1; possibly TRBD1 for D (6 bases). CDR1 and CDR2 from the germline V gene are MDHEN and SYDVKM. The V end lost 3 bases, the J end lost 6 bases, and 11 bases lay between the germline ends. The CDR3 is 13 amino acids. The CDR3 sequence is CASSFQGRPEAFF. CDR3 nucleotide sequence: TGTGCCAGCAGTTTTCAGGGGCGGCCTGAAGCTTTCTTT.

This clonotype came up many times. V and J are TRBV10-3 and TRBJ2-3; no definite D call. V was clipped by 4 bases and J by 4 bases, with 6 bases between them. Per germline, CDR1 ENHRY and CDR2 SYGVKD. This CDR3 region has 12 residues. The CDR3 protein is CAISGEADTQYF. The CDR3 nucleotides read TGTGCCATCAGTGGAGAGGCAGATACGCAGTATTTT.

At least ten counts were recorded for this clonotype. The rearrangement joins TRBV6-2 or TRBV6-3 to TRBJ2-1, with 12 bases lining up with TRBD2. Germline CDR1 MNHEY, CDR2 SVGEGT. The J segment lost 8 bases and the V segment lost 0 bases, leaving 5 bases of the junction unmatched. The CDR3 is made up of 16 amino acids. DNA of the CDR3: TGTGCCAGCAGTTACTCCCCTAGCGGGGGGGCCGATGAGCAGTTCTTC. Amino acid sequence: CASSYSPSGGADEQFF.

This clonotype was observed at least ten times. The chain is built from TRBV20-1 and TRBJ1-2; D gene uncertain. Per the germline V gene, CDR1 is DFQATT and CDR2 is SNEGSKA (reference sequence). The V gene lost 0 bases and the J gene lost 1 base, with 6 bases spanning the gap. The CDR3 totals 13 residues. The CDR3 spells CSAREGGNYGYTF. The CDR3, as DNA: TGCAGTGCTAGAGAAGGCGGTAACTATGGCTACACCTTC.

J is TRBJ2-5 and V is TRBV9, with 10 bases aligning to TRBD1. Germline-derived CDR1 and CDR2 are SGDLS and YYNGEE. CDR3 length equals 15 residues. The ends lost 3 bases at V and 2 bases at J; junction bases unmatched: 4. CDR3 sequence: CASSETGGGQETQYF. CDR3 DNA sequence: TGTGCCAGCAGCGAGACAGGGGGCGGGCAAGAGACCCAGTACTTC. The full variable domain, with the rest looked up from reference TRBV9 and TRBJ2-5, is DSGVTQTPKHLITATGQRVTLRCSPRSGDLSVYWYQQSLDQGLQFLIQYYNGEERAKGNILERFSAQQFPDLHSELNLSSLELGDSALYFCASSETGGGQETQYFGPGTRLLVL.

V is TRBV12-3 or TRBV12-4 and J is TRBJ2-6; D possibly matches TRBD1 or TRBD2 (5 bases each). The CDR3 is 18 amino acids. Trimming took off 8 bases at V and 4 bases at J, with 24 bases between the two ends. CDR3 nucleotide sequence: TGTGCCAGCGACTCCGGGACCGTCCTAACCGCAGGGGCCAACGTCCTGACTTTC. It codes for CASDSGTVLTAGANVLTF.

A few counts support this clonotype. The rearrangement links TRBV21-1 to TRBJ2-7. TRBV21-1 is listed as a pseudogene. The CDR3 runs 11 residues. This CDR3 is CAKGGPHEQYF. The CDR3 DNA reads as TGTGCCAAGGGTGGTCCCCACGAGCAGTACTTC.

On this clonotype itself: The germline gene is not matched at one end of the junction; a read error may be the cause. The V call is TRBV19, the J call TRBJ2-7; D is unresolved. The CDR3 has 13 residues. The germline CDR1 and CDR2 sequences are LNHDA and SQIVND (reference sequence). The CDR3 region is CASSPGASYEQCF. DNA of the CDR3: TGTGCCAGTAGTCCCGGAGCCAGCTACGAGCAGTGCTTC. The complete variable domain, with remaining parts taken from reference TRBV19 and TRBJ2-7, reads DGGITQSPKYLFRKEGQNVTLSCEQNLNHDAMYWYRQDPGQGLRLIYYSQIVNDFQKGDIAEGYSVSREKKESFPLTVTSAQKNPTAFYLCASSPGASYEQCFGPGTRLTVT.

The rearrangement joins TRBV9 to TRBJ2-7; D is possibly TRBD2 (6 bases). The CDR3 contains 15 residues. V lost 0 bases and J 3 bases, leaving 13 bases between the germline ends. Germline V gene lookup returns CDR1 SGDLS and CDR2 YYNGEE. The CDR3 sequence is CASSVGGSGRYEQYF. CDR3 sequence (DNA): TGTGCCAGCAGCGTAGGGGGTAGCGGTCGCTACGAGCAGTACTTC.

Note on this clonotype: Being one base from a much bigger clone, this may be a read error. The chain uses TRBV18 and TRBJ1-3; D ambiguous. The CDR3 is made up of 15 amino acids. Germline CDR1 reads KGHSH; CDR2 reads LQKENI. The CDR3 sequence is CASPPSWVLPDTIYF. CDR3 DNA sequence: TGTGCCAGCCCACCTAGCTGGGTTCTTCCGGACACCATATATTTT.

The chain combines TRBV19 with TRBJ1-5; D is ambiguous. CDR3 length equals 13 residues. Trimming removed 5 bases at V and 6 bases at J, with 11 bases between. Germline CDR1 reads LNHDA; CDR2 reads SQIVND (reference sequence). DNA for the CDR3: TGTGCCAGTAGTGTCTCCCTTATTCAGCCCCAGCATTTT. It translates to CASSVSLIQPQHF.

This clonotype was picked up a small number of times. CDR3 region: CASSPHSGTETGELFF. CDR3 DNA sequence: TGTGCCAGCAGCCCTCATAGCGGGACCGAGACCGGGGAGCTGTTTTTT. This rearrangement joins TRBV12-3 or TRBV12-4 to TRBJ2-2; 8 bases agree with TRBD2. J lost 5 bases, V lost 6 bases, and 11 bases had no gene match. This CDR3 is built from 16 residues.

This clonotype was seen a few times. The V and J genes are TRBV3-1 and TRBJ2-4, with D tentatively TRBD1 (7 bases). Germline CDR1 and CDR2: LGHDT and YNNKEL (reference sequence). The CDR3 contains 18 residues. V was shortened by 4 bases and J by 0 bases, with 19 bases between the two germline ends. This chain's CDR3 is CASSPFQTGRIAKNIQYF. In DNA form, the CDR3 reads TGTGCCAGCAGCCCCTTCCAGACAGGGAGGATAGCCAAAAACATTCAGTACTTC. The whole variable domain, remainder taken from reference TRBV3-1 and TRBJ2-4, is DTAVSQTPKYLVTQMGNDKSIKCEQNLGHDTMYWYKQDSKKFLKIMFSYNNKELIINETVPNRFSPKSPDKAHLNLHINSLELGDSAVYFCASSPFQTGRIAKNIQYFGAGTRLSVL.

This clonotype showed up just a few times. The chain employs TRBV18 and TRBJ2-3; weak D call: TRBD2 (6 bases). This CDR3 comprises 16 residues. Looked up from germline, CDR1 is KGHSH and CDR2 is LQKENI. V lost 2 bases, J lost 0 bases, and 12 bases lay in between. CDR3 protein: CASSPTGETSTDTQYF. CDR3 DNA: TGTGCCAGCTCACCAACGGGGGAAACTAGCACAGATACGCAGTATTTT. Looking up the rest from reference TRBV18 and TRBJ2-3 gives the full variable domain: NAGVMQNPRHLVRRRGQEARLRCSPMKGHSHVYWYRQLPEEGLKFMVYLQKENIIDESGMPKERFSAEFPKEGPSILRIQQVVRGDSAAYFCASSPTGETSTDTQYFGPGTRLTVL.

This chain uses TRBV27 with TRBJ2-7, with no clear D. Trimming left V 9 bases short and J 0 bases short, with 18 bases between. The CDR3 spans 15 residues. Germline V CDR1 and CDR2: MNHEY, SMNVEV (reference sequence). The CDR3 protein is CASASTSKSSYEQYF. The CDR3, as DNA: TGTGCCAGTGCTTCAACCTCGAAAAGCTCCTACGAGCAGTACTTC.

A few counts support this clonotype. The rearrangement joins TRBV2 to TRBJ1-4, with D unclear. CDR1 is SNHLY, CDR2 FYNNEI, per germline. The CDR3 runs 15 residues. Trimming took off 3 bases at V and 7 bases at J, with 15 bases between the two ends. In DNA, the CDR3 is TGTGCCAGCAGTGAGCGCCCCTCGGTGGGTGAAAAACTGTTTTTT. Its translation is CASSERPSVGEKLFF.

V is TRBV30 and J is TRBJ1-1; D gene ambiguous. The CDR3 length is 15 residues. Trimming cost V 3 bases and J 3 bases, with 17 bases left between them. In germline, CDR1 is GTSNPN, CDR2 SVGIG (reference sequence). The CDR3 protein is CAWSKARVGYTEAFF. The CDR3 DNA reads TGTGCCTGGAGCAAGGCCCGTGTGGGGTACACTGAAGCTTTCTTT.

This clonotype was seen only a few times. One end of the junction does not line up with germline, which may come from a read error. The chain carries TRBV6-2 or TRBV6-3 and TRBJ1-1, with D perhaps TRBD1 (5 bases). CDR3 length equals 14 residues. Germline V gene data show CDR1 as MNHEY and CDR2 as SVGEGT. CDR3 DNA sequence: TGTGCCAGCAGTTACCCTTCGGGGTGGCCCGGACAATATTTT. This codes for CASSYPSGWPGQYF.